Shown below are 2 T cell receptor beta chains from a single sample sequenced in a study of T cells in Graves' hyperthyroidism and ophthalmopathy. Amplified regions were TCR beta CDR3 sequences from RNA transcripts. First-round RT-PCR of the TCR CDR3 relied on the HTBI primer set. One entry per CDR3 protein, called by TCRdb with MiXCR from the multiplex PCR reads. The table lists about 290,000 distinct CDR3 sequences, approximately 12% of them singletons. The source material was blood. The receptor set was obtained from a woman aged 30 to 39 with Graves' hyperthyroidism that later progressed to Graves' ophthalmopathy.

A note on this clonotype: A much larger clone lies one base from this, so it may be a read error. As the CDR3 is not closed by the conserved phenylalanine or tryptophan, this likely results from a read error. J is TRBJ1-5 and V is TRBV4-3; 12 bases match TRBD1. CDR1 and CDR2 from the germline V gene are LGHNA and YSLEER. V dropped 3 bases and J dropped 5; count of bases not matched to a gene: 2. The CDR3 length is 15 residues. The CDR3 loop is CASSQGTGGHQPQHS. The CDR3 DNA reads TGCGCCAGCAGCCAGGGGACAGGGGGCCATCAGCCCCAGCATTCT.

This clonotype appeared many times. CDR3 amino acids: CSARRQRHEQFF. The CDR3 region has the DNA TGCAGTGCTAGACGACAGCGCCATGAGCAGTTCTTC. The rearrangement uses TRBV20-1 and TRBJ2-1; possible D gene TRBD1, 5 bases. From germline, CDR1 is DFQATT and CDR2 SNEGSKA (reference sequence). CDR3 length: 12 amino acids. V gave up 2 bases and J gave up 8 bases, with 10 bases separating them.